These 22 T cell receptor beta chains were all obtained from the same sample, sequenced in a study of shared clonotypes between healthy human individuals. Assay: immunoSEQ multiplex PCR; the TCRdb copy retains only in-frame clones and omits some. The table records 550,000 to 700,000 clones, roughly 72% of them present only once. The sequencing sample was made of memory CD4+ T cells sorted from blood. Subset specified: CD45RA-negative fraction. All receptors derive from a woman in her twenties or thirties in good health.

The CDR3 DNA follows: TGTGCCAGCAGCTCCGGGGACAGGGGGACTACTGAAGCTTTCTTT. Amino acids: CASSSGDRGTTEAFF. The V call is TRBV13, the J call TRBJ1-1, with TRBD1 matching over 11 bases. V trimming: 4 bases; J trimming: 5 bases; junction bases outside the gene matches: 6. The CDR3 is 15 residues long. Germline-derived CDR1 and CDR2 are PRHDT and FYEKMQ (reference sequence).

The chain joins TRBV6-1 to TRBJ1-4; TRBD1 is a possible D gene (5 bases). The CDR3 totals 14 residues. CDR1 is MNHNS, CDR2 SASEGT, per germline. Deletions cut 6 bases from V and 0 bases from J, with 8 bases between. CDR3 bases: TGTGCCAGCAGGACAGAAGCAACTAATGAAAAACTGTTTTTT. The encoded protein is CASRTEATNEKLFF.

V is TRBV6-1 and J is TRBJ2-3; D is undetermined. Trimming pared 7 bases from V and 8 bases from J, leaving 19 bases between. This CDR3 contains 14 residues. CDR1 is MNHNS and CDR2 is SASEGT in the germline V gene. This chain's CDR3 is CASNYPGPSGTQYF. The CDR3 coding sequence is TGTGCCAGCAACTACCCCGGACCGTCTGGTACGCAGTATTTT.

The V gene is TRBV11-2, the J gene TRBJ1-2, with D unclear. Germline assignment: CDR1 SGHAT and CDR2 FQNNGV. The CDR3 sequence is 13 residues long. The V end lost 3 bases, the J end lost 5 bases, and 10 bases lay between the germline ends. CDR3 sequence: CASSFEVGYGYTF. The CDR3, as DNA: TGTGCCAGCAGCTTCGAGGTGGGATATGGCTACACCTTC.

V usage is TRBV11-2 and J usage is TRBJ1-2, with a tentative D call TRBD1 (5 bases). CDR3 size: 14 residues. V was trimmed by 5 bases and J by 7 bases, leaving 17 bases between them. In germline, CDR1 is SGHAT, CDR2 FQNNGV. CDR3 DNA: TGTGCCAGCAGCCCATACGCAGGGATGTCTGGCTACACCTTC. Protein sequence: CASSPYAGMSGYTF.

This clone has just a few counts. The V and J genes are TRBV5-5 and TRBJ2-2; D unresolved. CDR1 is SGHKS and CDR2 is YYEKEE in the germline V gene (reference sequence). Between the trimmed V and J ends, which lost 0 bases and 6 bases, there was a span of 9 bases. This CDR3 contains 14 residues. This chain's CDR3 is CASSLVGEAGELFF. DNA of the CDR3: TGTGCCAGCAGCTTGGTAGGCGAGGCCGGGGAGCTGTTTTTT.

This clone has only one observation. The V call is TRBV10-2, the J call TRBJ2-2; a possible D gene is TRBD1 (6 bases). CDR3 size: 16 residues. V lost 7 bases, J lost 5 bases, and 20 bases lay in between. The V gene's germline CDR1 is WSHSY and CDR2 SAAADI. Here the CDR3 reads CASNLDRPEGTGELFF. In nucleotides, the CDR3 is TGCGCCAGCAACCTAGACAGGCCCGAGGGGACCGGGGAGCTGTTTTTT.

This clone was counted a few times. V is TRBV10-3 and J is TRBJ1-5, with D unresolved. Germline V CDR1 and CDR2: ENHRY, SYGVKD. The CDR3 has 15 residues. V lost 3 bases, J lost 3 bases, and 12 bases lay in between. CDR3 nucleotide sequence: TGTGCCATCAGTGAAGCGGGTCGAACCAATCAGCCCCAGCATTTT. As protein: CAISEAGRTNQPQHF.

V usage is TRBV11-3 and J usage is TRBJ2-2; TRBD1 agrees at 9 bases. Germline CDR1 SGHNT, CDR2 YENEEA. The CDR3 runs 19 residues. V was clipped by 2 bases and J by 3 bases; unmatched bases: 13. CDR3 nucleotides: TGTGCCAGCAGCTTACATGGGGTGTGGGGACAGGGTGACACCGGGGAGCTGTTTTTT. Protein product: CASSLHGVWGQGDTGELFF.

On this clone itself: A single base separates this from a much larger clone, so it may be a read error. The chain employs TRBV5-6 and TRBJ2-7; D is uncertain. Trimming took off 2 bases at V and 1 base at J, with 1 base between the two ends. The CDR3 sequence is 11 residues long. The germline CDR1 and CDR2 sequences are SGHDT and YYEEEE. In DNA, the CDR3 is TGTGCCAGCAGCTTTTCCTACGAGCAGTACTTC. It is translated as CASSFSYEQYF.

The chain has TRBV10-2 and TRBJ1-2; D gene unclear. Trimming shortened V by 0 bases and J by 6 bases, and 8 bases separated the two germline ends. Germline V gives CDR1 WSHSY, CDR2 SAAADI. The CDR3 extends over 13 amino acids. The CDR3 nucleotides are TGCGCCAGCAGTGAGTCGAGCGGGAATGGCTACACCTTC. Amino acid sequence: CASSESSGNGYTF.

The J gene is TRBJ2-7, the V gene TRBV18; possible D gene TRBD1, 6 bases. Germline V gives CDR1 KGHSH, CDR2 LQKENI. The CDR3 is 14 amino acids. V was pared by 6 bases and J by 7 bases, with 19 bases between. The DNA of the CDR3 is TGTGCCAGCTCGCGCCGGGACACCCATGTGGAGCAGTACTTC. Protein product: CASSRRDTHVEQYF.

J is TRBJ1-2 and V is TRBV5-1, with 8 bases identical to TRBD1. Germline V lookup: CDR1 SGHRS, CDR2 YFSETQ. V was clipped by 0 bases and J by 7 bases; unmatched bases: 11. The CDR3 length is 16 residues. The CDR3 region has the DNA TGCGCCAGCAGCTTGGCATGGACAGGGACGGCTGGTGGCTACACCTTC. Its protein product is CASSLAWTGTAGGYTF.

The V and J genes are TRBV6-6 and TRBJ1-2; D unresolved. The CDR3 runs 15 residues. V dropped 2 bases and J dropped 1 base, with 11 bases sitting between them. Per the germline V gene, CDR1 is MNHNY and CDR2 is SVGAGI (reference sequence). Written as DNA, the CDR3 is TGTGCCAGCAGTTACGAGCGTCACCGTAACTATGGCTACACCTTC. This sequence encodes CASSYERHRNYGYTF.

This clone is a singleton in its sample. The chain joins TRBV7-2 to TRBJ2-5, with 8 nucleotides matching TRBD2. The CDR3 extends over 18 amino acids. The V gene's germline CDR1 is SGHTA and CDR2 FQGNSA. V shed 5 bases and J 6 bases; nucleotides not matched to a gene: 20. Here the CDR3 reads CASSPFPLGLAGAKTQYF. The CDR3 region has the DNA TGTGCCAGCAGCCCATTCCCTTTAGGGCTAGCGGGCGCCAAGACCCAGTACTTC.

The chain joins TRBV7-3 to TRBJ1-2; tentative D call: TRBD1 (6 bases). The V end lost 1 base, the J end lost 6 bases, and 12 bases lay between the germline ends. Germline V gives CDR1 SGHTA, CDR2 FQGTGA. The CDR3 extends over 14 amino acids. The CDR3 spells CASSLKAGVDGYTF. Written as DNA, the CDR3 is TGTGCCAGCAGCTTAAAGGCAGGGGTGGATGGCTACACCTTC.

This clone came up once. The chain is built from TRBV29-1 and TRBJ2-1, with 8 bases that match TRBD2. The CDR3 loop spans 16 amino acids. The V segment lost 8 bases and the J segment 9 bases; nucleotides outside the gene matches: 21. CDR1 is SQVTM and CDR2 is ANQGSEA in the germline V gene. The CDR3 DNA reads as TGCAGCTCACGGGAGGGGTTGGGACCGCCCGGGGGTGAGCAGTTCTTC. It encodes CSSREGLGPPGGEQFF.

This clone was counted many times. The chain employs TRBV2 and TRBJ2-3; TRBD2 matches 7 bases. CDR1 is SNHLY, CDR2 FYNNEI, per germline. The CDR3 spans 15 residues. V was pared by 7 bases and J by 2 bases, with 9 bases of the junction left unmatched. The chain's CDR3 is CASTPARLATDTQYF. CDR3 nucleotide sequence: TGTGCCAGCACCCCTGCGAGACTAGCCACAGATACGCAGTATTTT.

The chain combines TRBV5-4 with TRBJ1-3; 11 bases fit TRBD1. The CDR3 contains 17 residues. Germline assignment: CDR1 SGHNT and CDR2 YYREEE (reference sequence). Germline trimming cut 4 bases from V and 0 bases from J; bases unmatched to any gene: 6. DNA of the CDR3: TGTGCCAGCAGCGATAGGACAGGGGGCAACTCTGGAAACACCATATATTTT. Encoded protein: CASSDRTGGNSGNTIYF. Full variable domain (outside the CDR3, taken from reference TRBV5-4 and TRBJ1-3): ETGVTQSPTHLIKTRGQQVTLRCSSQSGHNTVSWYQQALGQGPQFIFQYYREEENGRGNFPPRFSGLQFPNYSSELNVNALELDDSALYLCASSDRTGGNSGNTIYFGEGSWLTVV.

This clone appeared a few times. The CDR3, as DNA: TGTGCCAGCAGCTCTGGGGGGCCAGGGGAGCTGTTTTTT. Translated: CASSSGGPGELFF. The V gene is TRBV7-2, the J gene TRBJ2-2; D possibly matches TRBD1 or TRBD2 (6 bases each). CDR3 length: 13 residues. Germline V gene data show CDR1 as SGHTA and CDR2 as FQGNSA. Trimming left V 4 bases short and J 8 bases short, with 11 bases between.

This clone occurred a few times. The V call is TRBV4-1, the J call TRBJ2-1, with D perhaps TRBD2 (6 bases). CDR1 and CDR2 (germline): MGHRA, YSYEKL. Between the trimmed V and J ends, which lost 3 bases and 6 bases, there was a span of 15 bases. The CDR3 contains 15 residues. The CDR3, as DNA: TGCGCCAGCAGCCAGCCGGGGGTCCCCCCCAATGAGCAGTTCTTC. Translating gives CASSQPGVPPNEQFF.

This chain uses TRBV2 with TRBJ1-1; no clear D. V lost 7 bases and J lost 10, with 19 bases in between. CDR1 is SNHLY and CDR2 is FYNNEI in the germline V gene. The CDR3 is 13 residues long. DNA for the CDR3: TGTGCCAGCACCCAAAGCCCTACCCGGGGAGCTTTCTTT. Translation: CASTQSPTRGAFF.